This T cell receptor (beta chain) was profiled in a study of blood T cell repertoires in COVID-19. Study in general: T cells, B-cell-depleted T cells, or PBMCs provided the cDNA or gDNA that served as material.

Some clones are missing from TCRdb's copy, which holds only in-frame ones; the method was immunoSEQ multiplex PCR. This table has roughly 300,000 clones, 81% appearing once. The V gene's germline CDR1 is LNHDA and CDR2 SQIVND (reference sequence). V lost 5 bases, J lost 1 base, and 23 bases lay in between. The CDR3 extends over 18 amino acids. The chain joins TRBV19 to TRBJ1-1; perhaps TRBD1 as D (5 bases). This receptor was obtained from a woman aged 60-75 years with active or convalescent COVID-19. The sequenced sample consisted of peripheral blood. CDR3 in amino acids: CASSYGGGRRRPNTEAFF. CDR3 in DNA: TGTGCCAGTAGTTATGGGGGAGGCAGGAGGAGACCGAACACTGAAGCTTTCTTT.